These 27 T cell receptor beta chains originate from one sample sequenced in a study of T cells expressing NK-cell markers (dated by TCRdb to the early 2020s). The library was built by means of 5' RACE. Instrument on record: Illumina HiSeq 2000. After TCRdb reprocessed the reads, each CDR3 protein sequence was kept as one row, without DNA. This sample's table has entries for about 440,000 distinct CDR3 sequences. Jointly, the top ten make up 7.3% of the sample. Sample: blood T cells: a sorted CD56 or NKG2C T cell subset, CD4+ or CD8+ T cells, or bulk PBMC T cells (not recorded which). These receptors were collected from a woman between 18 and 70 years old in good health.

The chain links TRBV4-2 to TRBJ2-1. CDR1 and CDR2 from the germline V gene are LGHNA and YNFKEQ. This CDR3 has 15 amino acids. The CDR3 is CASSQESGVPNEQFF.

J is TRBJ1-4 and V is TRBV12-3 or TRBV12-4; TCRdb names TRBD1, which stays unverified in the absence of DNA. CDR3 length: 14 amino acids. The CDR3: CASTPGTDGEKLFF.

The chain links TRBV7-2 to TRBJ1-1; the TRBD1 assignment by TCRdb is unverifiable without DNA. Germline CDR1 SGHTA, CDR2 FQGNSA. CDR3 length: 15 amino acids. The chain's CDR3 is CASSQAGARATEAFF.

The chain carries TRBV10-3 and TRBJ2-1. This CDR3 is 12 amino acids long. Germline values: CDR1 ENHRY, CDR2 SYGVKD. The CDR3 sequence: CATRGELNEQFF.

The V gene is TRBV7-3, the J gene TRBJ1-2. Germline V CDR1 and CDR2: SGHTA, FQGTGA. There are 13 residues in the CDR3. The CDR3 region is CASSPTDSHGYTF.

The V gene is TRBV12-3 or TRBV12-4, the J gene TRBJ1-1. The CDR3 has 13 amino acids. This chain's CDR3 is CASSPNSNTEAFF.

The gene calls are TRBV27 and TRBJ2-7; TCRdb returns TRBD1, unconfirmable since there is no DNA. Germline V gives CDR1 MNHEY, CDR2 SMNVEV (reference sequence). This CDR3 comprises 15 residues. The chain's CDR3 is CASSLYPQGTYEQYF.

The chain couples TRBV20-1 to TRBJ2-7; TCRdb proposes TRBD1, but this gene call is untestable without DNA. CDR3 length: 17 amino acids. Germline lookup yields CDR1 DFQATT and CDR2 SNEGSKA (reference sequence). The chain's CDR3 is CSARVPPQRPSSYEQYF.

The J gene is TRBJ1-5, the V gene TRBV30. CDR1 and CDR2 from the germline V gene are GTSNPN and SVGIG (reference sequence). The CDR3 covers 14 residues. The CDR3 sequence is CAWGTPVSYQPQHF.

The CDR3 is CASSIGTPIEQFF. The rearrangement joins TRBV19 to TRBJ2-1; the TCRdb call, TRBD1, lacks DNA for checking. CDR3 length: 13 amino acids. Per the germline V gene, CDR1 is LNHDA and CDR2 is SQIVND (reference sequence).

CDR3 protein: CASSRSWGAGGPDTQYF. The genes are TRBV4-3 and TRBJ2-3; no DNA is available, so the TRBD2 call from TCRdb remains unchecked. The length of the CDR3 is 17 residues. Germline CDR1 reads LGHNA; CDR2 reads YSLEER.

The rearrangement links TRBV27 to TRBJ2-5; lacking DNA, the TRBD1 call made by TCRdb goes unchecked. Germline values: CDR1 MNHEY, CDR2 SMNVEV (reference sequence). This CDR3 has 15 residues. CDR3 in amino acids: CASSLSWTPKETQYF.

The chain employs TRBV7-6 and TRBJ1-1. Germline V gives CDR1 SGHVS, CDR2 FNYEAQ. The CDR3 runs 15 residues. This chain's CDR3 is CASSFSLNGQTEAFF.

V is TRBV29-1 and J is TRBJ1-1; TCRdb's D gene call, TRBD1, goes unchecked for lack of DNA. The length of the CDR3 is 13 residues. Germline V gives CDR1 SQVTM, CDR2 ANQGSEA. The CDR3: CSVARGGAEEAFF.

The chain uses TRBV29-1 and TRBJ2-7; the D call of TRBD2 rests on TCRdb alone, since no DNA is present to check it. Germline V CDR1 and CDR2: SQVTM, ANQGSEA. This CDR3 has 14 residues. The CDR3 region is CSVVPTSGLGEQYF.

J is TRBJ1-3 and V is TRBV3-1; TCRdb outputs TRBD1, but without DNA this stays unchecked. The CDR3 length is 15 residues. Germline CDR1 is LGHDT and CDR2 is YNNKEL (reference sequence). This CDR3 is CASRVTGNSGNTIYF.

This chain uses TRBV4-2 with TRBJ2-3; the TCRdb D gene call, TRBD2, has no DNA to confirm it. Germline V gives CDR1 LGHNA, CDR2 YNFKEQ. The CDR3 length is 17 residues. This CDR3 reads CASTQRLAGGETDTQYF.

This chain links TRBV11-2 with TRBJ2-3; TCRdb's D call, TRBD2, is unchecked because there is no DNA. This CDR3 is 18 amino acids long. Germline assignment: CDR1 SGHAT and CDR2 FQNNGV. CDR3 amino acids: CASSRLAGGGSSTDTQYF.

This chain joins TRBV24-1 and TRBJ2-5. This CDR3 region has 12 residues. The germline V gene has CDR1 KGHDR and CDR2 SFDVKD. CDR3 residues: CATSGSGETQYF.

The genes are TRBV7-2 and TRBJ2-3; TCRdb designates TRBD1, a call that cannot be tested without DNA. Per germline, CDR1 SGHTA and CDR2 FQGNSA. The CDR3 has 15 residues. CDR3 loop: CASSLRQGYSDTQYF.

CDR3 sequence reads: CASSLGPGSNYGYTF. This chain links TRBV7-6 with TRBJ1-2; TCRdb names TRBD1, which stays unverified in the absence of DNA. CDR1 and CDR2 (germline): SGHVS, FNYEAQ. This CDR3 is built from 15 residues.

J is TRBJ1-4 and V is TRBV5-1. The length of the CDR3 is 13 residues. CDR1 and CDR2 from the germline V gene are SGHRS and YFSETQ. CDR3 amino acids: CASSLGNREKLFF.

This rearrangement joins TRBV6-5 to TRBJ1-2; TCRdb names TRBD1, which stays unverified in the absence of DNA. CDR1 is MNHEY, CDR2 SVGAGI, per germline. The CDR3 sequence is 18 residues long. The CDR3 reads CASSYGMDRRFYNYGYTF.

The chain carries TRBV11-2 and TRBJ2-5. In germline, CDR1 is SGHAT, CDR2 FQNNGV. This CDR3 region has 15 residues. CDR3 region: CASSSNWAAQETQYF.

The V call is TRBV7-2, the J call TRBJ1-2; the D gene TCRdb calls, TRBD1, cannot be checked with no DNA. This CDR3 has 15 amino acids. Germline assignment: CDR1 SGHTA and CDR2 FQGNSA. The CDR3 loop is CASILRDSAIYGYTF.

The chain carries TRBV7-3 and TRBJ1-1. Germline V gene sequence: CDR1 SGHTA, CDR2 FQGTGA. The CDR3 extends over 12 amino acids. The CDR3: CASSVVSTEAFF.

This sequence joins TRBV25-1 and TRBJ2-3; TCRdb lists TRBD1, though no DNA is available to test this call. CDR1 is MGHDK, CDR2 SYGVNS, per germline. The CDR3 extends over 13 amino acids. The CDR3 is CASRAPPWDTQYF.